Only one count was recorded for the clone carrying this TCR beta chain. The sample is drawn from a study of blood T cell repertoires in COVID-19. Across the whole study: Collection of acute and convalescent COVID-19 samples took place in the United States, Italy and Spain. The analysed material was cDNA or gDNA that came from T cells, B-cell-depleted T cells, or PBMCs.

The authors' processing: Scientists estimated how many nucleated cells there were by amplifying reference gene primers. The data were produced by immunoSEQ multiplex PCR, yet TCRdb's version contains in-frame clones alone and is incomplete. The V and J calls and clone size were taken over from that table, and D and trimming were inferred from the DNA. Among about 210,000 clones, roughly 90% were seen once, and the ten largest hold 10%. J gave up 6 bases and V 3 bases, and 1 base lay outside the gene matches. Germline V CDR1 and CDR2: LGHDT, YNNKEL (reference sequence). The CDR3 runs 15 residues. The sequence came from a man younger than 30 with acute COVID-19. The specimen was PBMCs or T cells enriched from blood (not recorded which). The V call is TRBV3-1 (or the pseudogene TRBV3-2), the J call TRBJ2-2; 13 positions agree with TRBD2. The CDR3 sequence: CASSHGLAGAGELFF. In DNA form, the CDR3 reads TGTGCCAGCAGCCATGGACTAGCGGGAGCCGGGGAGCTGTTTTTT.